This T cell receptor (beta chain) was documented in a study of shared clonotypes between healthy human individuals. Assay used: immunoSEQ multiplex PCR; TCRdb lists only in-frame clones, some missing. Among about 2.5 million clones listed, 80% to 95% were seen once. Per germline, CDR1 SGHRS and CDR2 YFSETQ. The CDR3 runs to 17 residues. Losses at the gene ends were 0 bases for V and 7 bases for J; bases not matched to a gene: 13. The chain couples TRBV5-1 to TRBJ2-1, with 7 bases lining up with TRBD2. This clonotype was sampled from a man aged 18 to 29 in good health. Some clones in this sample may be carry-over from other donors' samples. The sample consisted of naive CD4+ T cells from PBMCs. The subset was: CD45RA+ positively selected. The CDR3 DNA reads as TGCGCCAGCAGCTTGGGGCCCGGGAACGGGAGGCGAAATGAGCAGTTCTTC. Its translation is CASSLGPGNGRRNEQFF.